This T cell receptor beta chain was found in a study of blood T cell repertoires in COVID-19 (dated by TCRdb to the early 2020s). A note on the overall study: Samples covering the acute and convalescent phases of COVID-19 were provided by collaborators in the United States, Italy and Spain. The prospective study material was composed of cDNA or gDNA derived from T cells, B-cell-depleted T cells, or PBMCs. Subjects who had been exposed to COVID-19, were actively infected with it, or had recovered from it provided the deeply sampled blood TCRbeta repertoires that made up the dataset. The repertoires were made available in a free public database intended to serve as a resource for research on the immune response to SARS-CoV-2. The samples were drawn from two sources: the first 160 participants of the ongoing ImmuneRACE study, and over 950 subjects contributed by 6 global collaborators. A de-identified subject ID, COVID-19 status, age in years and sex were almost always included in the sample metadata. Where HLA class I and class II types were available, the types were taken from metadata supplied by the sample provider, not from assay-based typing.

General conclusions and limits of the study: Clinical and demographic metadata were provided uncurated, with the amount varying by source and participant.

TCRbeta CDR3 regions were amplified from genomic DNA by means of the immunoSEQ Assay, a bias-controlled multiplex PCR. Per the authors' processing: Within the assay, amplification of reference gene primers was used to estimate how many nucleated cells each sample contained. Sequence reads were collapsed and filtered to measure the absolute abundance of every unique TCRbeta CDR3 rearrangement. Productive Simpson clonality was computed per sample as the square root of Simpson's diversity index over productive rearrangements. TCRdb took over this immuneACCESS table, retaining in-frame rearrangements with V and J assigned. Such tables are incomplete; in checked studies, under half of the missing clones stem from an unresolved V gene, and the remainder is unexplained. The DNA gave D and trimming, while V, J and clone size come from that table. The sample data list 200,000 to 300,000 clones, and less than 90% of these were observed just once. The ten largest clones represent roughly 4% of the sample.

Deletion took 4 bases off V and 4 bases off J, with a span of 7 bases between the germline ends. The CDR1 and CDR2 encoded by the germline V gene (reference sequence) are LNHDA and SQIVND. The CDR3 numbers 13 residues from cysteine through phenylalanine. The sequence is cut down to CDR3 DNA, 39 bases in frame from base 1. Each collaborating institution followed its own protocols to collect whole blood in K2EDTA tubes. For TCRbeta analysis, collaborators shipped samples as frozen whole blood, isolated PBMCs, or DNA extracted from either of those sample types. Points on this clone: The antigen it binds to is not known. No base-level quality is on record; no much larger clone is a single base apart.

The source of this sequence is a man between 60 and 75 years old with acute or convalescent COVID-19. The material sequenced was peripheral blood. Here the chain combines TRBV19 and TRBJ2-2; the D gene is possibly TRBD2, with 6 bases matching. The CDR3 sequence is CASSSGITGELFF. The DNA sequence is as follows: TGTGCCAGTAGTAGCGGGATCACCGGGGAGCTGTTTTTT.